This passage covers 29 T cell receptor beta chains from one sample sequenced in a study of regulatory T cells in long-lasting Graves disease. This sample's time point: newly diagnosed GD, antithyroid drugs for less than 3 months. With RNA extracted from PBMCs as input, the TCR library was made. Arm-PCR of CDR3 regions and iRepertoire HTBI primers were used to build TCR beta libraries. TCRdb independently ran MiXCR on the multiplex PCR reads; one entry per CDR3 protein. The sample contains about 220,000 distinct CDR3 sequences, approximately 20% of which appear only once. The starting material was peripheral blood mononuclear cells (PBMCs), obtained at new diagnosis, from a patient treated with antithyroid drugs. The source of these receptors is a female donor with Graves disease.

This chain connects TRBV5-5 to TRBJ1-1; TRBD1 is a possible D gene (6 bases). V dropped 1 base and J dropped 4 bases, with 14 bases sitting between them. Germline CDR1 is SGHKS and CDR2 is YYEKEE (reference sequence). The CDR3 has 15 amino acids. CDR3 amino acids: CASSLILGGGTEAFF. The DNA of the CDR3 is TGTGCCAGCAGCTTGATACTTGGAGGGGGCACTGAAGCTTTCTTT.

In the case of this clonotype: Just one base apart from a much larger clone, this may be a read error. The conserved phenylalanine or tryptophan normally closing the CDR3 is absent here, so this likely arose from a read error. V gene TRBV20-1 combines with J gene TRBJ2-1; perhaps TRBD2 as D (6 bases). This CDR3 region has 16 residues. The germline CDR1 and CDR2 sequences are DFQATT and SNEGSKA (reference sequence). The ends were cut back, 0 bases at V and 1 base at J, with 13 bases in the middle. The CDR3 DNA reads as TGCAGTGCTAGAGACAAGGGAGGTCCGTCCTACAATGAGCAGTTCTCC. This gives the protein CSARDKGGPSYNEQFS.

In its sample, this clonotype was seen many times. The chain employs TRBV11-2 and TRBJ2-1; D is unclear. The CDR3 length is 13 residues. V shed 1 base and J shed 10 bases, with 11 bases lying between them. Germline CDR1 is SGHAT and CDR2 is FQNNGV. In nucleotides, the CDR3 is TGTGCCAGCAGCTTAGCCCCTAGAGAGGAGCAGTTCTTC. The encoded protein is CASSLAPREEQFF. Based on the CDR3 plus reference TRBV11-2 and TRBJ2-1, the full variable domain is EAGVAQSPRYKIIEKRQSVAFWCNPISGHATLYWYQQILGQGPKLLIQFQNNGVVDDSQLPKDRFSAERLKGVDSTLKIQPAKLEDSAVYLCASSLAPREEQFFGPGTRLTVL.

J is TRBJ1-2 and V is TRBV28, with D possibly being TRBD1 (5 bases). Germline assignment: CDR1 MDHEN and CDR2 SYDVKM. The CDR3 contains 14 residues. The V end lost 7 bases, the J end lost 3 bases, and 15 bases lay between the germline ends. The CDR3: CASKEGRVDYGYTF. The CDR3 coding sequence is TGTGCCAGCAAGGAGGGCAGGGTGGACTATGGCTACACCTTC.

This clonotype has a count of ten or more. The DNA of the CDR3 is TGTGCCAGCAGTTTGGACAGGGGGCTGAATCAGCCCCAGCATTTT. Translated: CASSLDRGLNQPQHF. The chain combines TRBV12-3 or TRBV12-4 with TRBJ1-5, with 11 bases lining up with TRBD1. Germline trimming cut 3 bases from V and 4 bases from J; bases unmatched to any gene: 2. This CDR3 has 15 residues.

This clonotype was seen repeatedly, ten times or more. The chain carries TRBV6-2 or TRBV6-3 and TRBJ2-1; TRBD1 aligns across 8 bases. V dropped 6 bases and J dropped 3; count of bases not matched to a gene: 7. In germline, CDR1 is MNHEY, CDR2 SVGEGT. The CDR3 spans 15 residues. Written as DNA, the CDR3 is TGTGCCAGCAGCTTCCGTGGGACAGGCTACAATGAGCAGTTCTTC. It translates to CASSFRGTGYNEQFF.

This clonotype was observed at least ten times. The chain is built from TRBV2 and TRBJ2-2; D perhaps matches TRBD2 (6 bases). V lost 3 bases, J lost 5 bases, and 10 bases lay in between. Germline V gene sequence: CDR1 SNHLY, CDR2 FYNNEI. The CDR3 extends over 14 amino acids. Here the CDR3 DNA reads TGTGCCAGCAGTGAGGAGGGCGTAACCGGGGAGCTGTTTTTT. This gives the protein CASSEEGVTGELFF.

CDR3 region: CSARGTVNTEAFF. CDR3 DNA: TGCAGTGCTAGAGGAACAGTGAACACTGAAGCTTTCTTT. This chain joins TRBV20-1 and TRBJ1-1; D remains unclear. The CDR3 has 13 amino acids. Per the germline V gene, CDR1 is DFQATT and CDR2 is SNEGSKA (reference sequence). Trimming took 1 base from V and 0 from J, leaving 6 bases between them.

The rearrangement uses TRBV28 and TRBJ1-4; tentatively, D is TRBD1 (6 bases). From germline, CDR1 is MDHEN and CDR2 SYDVKM. V was pared by 3 bases and J by 8 bases, with 40 bases between. This CDR3 is 23 amino acids long. CDR3 protein: CASSLRGLGSGTGLSDKEEKLFF. Here the CDR3 DNA reads TGTGCCAGCAGTTTGCGTGGTTTAGGATCGGGTACAGGGCTATCGGACAAGGAAGAAAAACTGTTTTTT.

In its sample, this clonotype was seen many times. V usage is TRBV12-3 or TRBV12-4 and J usage is TRBJ1-5; D not certain. Trimming stripped 0 bases from V and 3 bases from J, with 9 bases between. The CDR3 contains 15 residues. The CDR3 nucleotides are TGTGCCAGCAGTTTAGCGGGCAGCTACAATCAGCCCCAGCATTTT. It is translated as CASSLAGSYNQPQHF.

This clonotype was counted at least ten times. This chain connects TRBV11-3 to TRBJ2-2; D remains unclear. The ends were cut back, 4 bases at V and 6 bases at J, with 3 bases in the middle. Germline loops: CDR1 SGHNT, CDR2 YENEEA. This CDR3 region has 11 residues. The CDR3 DNA is TGTGCCAGCAGCTCCCCCGGGGAGCTGTTTTTT. This encodes CASSSPGELFF.

This clonotype was seen many times. The chain joins TRBV7-9 to TRBJ2-7; 10 bases agree with TRBD2. The germline gives CDR1 SEHNR, CDR2 FQNEAQ (reference sequence). J was trimmed by 5 bases and V by 1 base; bases with no gene match: 8. This CDR3 is 16 amino acids long. The CDR3 DNA is TGTGCCAGCAGCTTAGGGTACGAACTAGCGGGGCACGAGCAGTACTTC. Its translation is CASSLGYELAGHEQYF.

At least ten counts were recorded for this clonotype. The chain has TRBV10-2 and TRBJ1-2; 7 nucleotides match TRBD1. In germline, CDR1 is WSHSY, CDR2 SAAADI. CDR3 size: 13 residues. Losses at the gene ends were 2 bases for V and 5 bases for J; bases not matched to a gene: 2. DNA of the CDR3: TGCGCCAGCAGTGAGACAGGGGCTTATGGCTACACCTTC. Protein sequence: CASSETGAYGYTF.

At least ten counts were recorded for this clonotype. The chain links TRBV20-1 to TRBJ2-1, with 8 bases matching TRBD2. The CDR3 runs to 14 residues. The J segment lost 3 bases and the V segment lost 6 bases, leaving 7 bases of the junction unmatched. Germline CDR1 DFQATT, CDR2 SNEGSKA (reference sequence). CDR3 residues: CSAPTSGVYNEQFF. CDR3 coding DNA: TGCAGTGCGCCTACTAGCGGAGTCTACAATGAGCAGTTCTTC.

This clonotype was seen ten or more times. The rearrangement joins TRBV6-1 to TRBJ1-1; possibly TRBD1 for D (5 bases). The ends were cut back, 2 bases at V and 6 bases at J, with 16 bases in the middle. Germline V gene data show CDR1 as MNHNS and CDR2 as SASEGT. The CDR3 is 15 residues long. The CDR3 DNA reads as TGTGCCAGCAGTGAACCTTTGGGACCCGGCTCTGAAGCTTTCTTT. Amino acids: CASSEPLGPGSEAFF.

This clonotype has at least ten counts. The V and J genes are TRBV6-1 and TRBJ2-3; 13 nucleotides agree with TRBD2. Unmatched junction bases numbered 3, after V lost 10 bases and J lost 2 bases. This CDR3 has 14 amino acids. Germline CDR1 reads MNHNS; CDR2 reads SASEGT. The CDR3 sequence: CATGTSGDTDTQYF. As DNA, the CDR3 is TGTGCCACCGGGACTAGCGGGGACACAGATACGCAGTATTTT.

This clonotype was detected many times. The rearrangement links TRBV7-3 to TRBJ2-5; 9 bases map to TRBD2. CDR3 length equals 17 residues. V dropped 4 bases and J dropped 1; count of bases not matched to a gene: 10. Per germline, CDR1 SGHTA and CDR2 FQGTGA. For the CDR3, the DNA is TGTGCCAGCAGCTGGCAAAATCGGACTAGCGCCCAAGAGACCCAGTACTTC. Residues: CASSWQNRTSAQETQYF.

Many counts were recorded for this clonotype. This chain links TRBV29-1 with TRBJ2-1, with a possible D match to TRBD1 (6 bases). The V gene's germline CDR1 is SQVTM and CDR2 ANQGSEA. V lost 6 bases, J lost 6 bases, and 12 bases lay in between. There are 12 residues in the CDR3. The CDR3 coding sequence is TGCAGCGTCGCACCACAGGGCAATGAGCAGTTCTTC. This gives the protein CSVAPQGNEQFF.

This clonotype was observed a few times. This rearrangement joins TRBV20-1 to TRBJ2-3, with 7 bases that match TRBD2. Germline CDR1 reads DFQATT; CDR2 reads SNEGSKA (reference sequence). J lost 5 bases, V lost 0 bases, and 14 bases had no gene match. The CDR3 has 17 amino acids. CDR3 in amino acids: CSAREKTAGTGGDTQYF. The CDR3 DNA reads TGCAGTGCTAGAGAGAAAACAGCAGGGACGGGGGGAGATACGCAGTATTTT.

This rearrangement joins TRBV11-2 to TRBJ2-7; possibly TRBD1 for D (6 bases). The CDR3 has 18 residues. Germline-derived CDR1 and CDR2 are SGHAT and FQNNGV. Trimming shortened V by 5 bases and J by 3 bases, and 26 bases separated the two germline ends. Written as DNA, the CDR3 is TGTGCCAGCAGCCGCTGGGGGCCGGGACACCACCTGGACTACGAGCAGTACTTC. The encoded protein is CASSRWGPGHHLDYEQYF.

At least ten counts were recorded for this clonotype. The V and J genes are TRBV27 and TRBJ2-7; D is perhaps TRBD2 (6 bases). The germline V gene encodes CDR1 MNHEY and CDR2 SMNVEV (reference sequence). Trimming removed 5 bases at V and 2 bases at J, with 16 bases between. The CDR3 loop spans 15 amino acids. The CDR3, as DNA: TGTGCCAGCAGTCACCGGGGGATTGTACCCTACGAGCAGTACTTC. This encodes CASSHRGIVPYEQYF.

The sample holds many counts of this clonotype. V and J are TRBV20-1 and TRBJ2-1; D is possibly TRBD1 (6 bases). V was pared by 0 bases and J by 6 bases, with 12 bases between. The CDR3 runs to 14 residues. The germline V gene has CDR1 DFQATT and CDR2 SNEGSKA (reference sequence). The CDR3 bases are TGCAGTGCTAGAGATAGGAACAGGGTCAATGAGCAGTTCTTC. Protein product: CSARDRNRVNEQFF.

This clonotype was detected only a few times. The chain joins TRBV6-2 or TRBV6-3 to TRBJ1-2; tentative D call: TRBD1 (6 bases). The CDR3 covers 13 residues. The V and J ends lost 6 bases and 8 bases respectively, with 16 bases between them. Germline CDR1 is MNHEY and CDR2 is SVGEGT. CDR3 sequence (DNA): TGTGCCAGCAGCCCAGTCAGGGGAAGCGGCTACACCTTC. Protein sequence: CASSPVRGSGYTF.

This clonotype came up many times. The rearrangement links TRBV5-1 to TRBJ2-1; possible D gene TRBD2, 6 bases. Germline assignment: CDR1 SGHRS and CDR2 YFSETQ. The CDR3 runs to 15 residues. V gave up 4 bases and J gave up 7 bases, with 18 bases separating them. CDR3 in DNA: TGCGCCAGCAGCCGCGGGGCCAGCCTAGGGAATGAGCAGTTCTTC. It yields the protein CASSRGASLGNEQFF.

This clonotype has at least ten counts. The genes are TRBV7-2 and TRBJ2-3; TRBD2 might be the D (5 bases). The V gene lost 5 bases and the J gene lost 3 bases, with 9 bases spanning the gap. CDR1 and CDR2 from the germline V gene are SGHTA and FQGNSA. The CDR3 has 13 amino acids. CDR3 in DNA: TGTGCCAGCAGCACACCGGGGACAGATACGCAGTATTTT. Residues: CASSTPGTDTQYF.

This clonotype was seen at least ten times. This chain uses TRBV3-1 with TRBJ2-1; TRBD1 might be the D (6 bases). The CDR3 totals 16 residues. Trimming took off 0 bases at V and 2 bases at J, with 11 bases between the two ends. Germline CDR1 and CDR2: LGHDT and YNNKEL (reference sequence). Here the CDR3 reads CASSQEGDKTYNEQFF. The CDR3 DNA reads TGTGCCAGCAGCCAAGAGGGGGACAAAACCTACAATGAGCAGTTCTTC.

As to this clonotype: This may be a read error: a much more frequent sequence differs by one nucleotide. This rearrangement joins TRBV28 to TRBJ2-5; TRBD2 agrees at 10 bases. This CDR3 spans 19 amino acids. The germline V gene has CDR1 MDHEN and CDR2 SYDVKM. The J segment lost 11 bases and the V segment lost 3 bases, leaving 24 bases of the junction unmatched. The CDR3 nucleotides read TGTGCCAGCAGTTTTCGCCGAGCGGGAGGGGGGGGCTCCTACAATGAGCAGTACTTC. As protein: CASSFRRAGGGGSYNEQYF. The full variable domain, with the rest looked up from reference TRBV28 and TRBJ2-5, is DVKVTQSSRYLVKRTGEKVFLECVQDMDHENMFWYRQDPGLGLRLIYFSYDVKMKEKGDIPEGYSVSREKKERFSLILESASTNQTSMYLCASSFRRAGGGGSYNEQYFGPGTRLLVL.

Many counts were recorded for this clonotype. One junction end disagrees with the germline gene, perhaps due to a read error. The chain couples TRBV29-1 to TRBJ2-3, with unresolved D. The germline V gene has CDR1 SQVTM and CDR2 ANQGSEA. The CDR3 has 14 residues. CDR3 nucleotide sequence: TGCAGCATTGAAGATTACAGCTACACAGATACGCAGTATTTT. Translation gives CSIEDYSYTDTQYF.

Points on this clonotype: Its ends do not fully match the called genes, so a read error is possible. The J gene is TRBJ2-2, the V gene TRBV7-7; TRBD1 might be the D (8 bases). Germline V CDR1 and CDR2: SSHAT, FNYEAQ (reference sequence). The CDR3 loop spans 15 amino acids. The CDR3, as DNA: TGTGCTAGCAGCCTTGGACAGGGACTAACCGGGGAGCTGTTTTTT. It yields the protein CASSLGQGLTGELFF.